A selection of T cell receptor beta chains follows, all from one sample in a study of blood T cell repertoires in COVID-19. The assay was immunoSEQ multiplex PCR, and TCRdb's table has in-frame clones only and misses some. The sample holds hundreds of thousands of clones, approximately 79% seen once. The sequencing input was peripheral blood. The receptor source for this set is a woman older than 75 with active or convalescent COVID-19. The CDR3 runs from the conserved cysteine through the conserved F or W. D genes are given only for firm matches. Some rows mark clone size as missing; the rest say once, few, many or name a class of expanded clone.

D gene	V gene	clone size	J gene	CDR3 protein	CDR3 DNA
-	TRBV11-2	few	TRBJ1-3	CASSSYTGAPGNTIYF	TGTGCCAGCAGCTCGTATACAGGAGCGCCTGGAAACACCATATATTTT
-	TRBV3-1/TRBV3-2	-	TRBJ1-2	CASSQDWGRGVGGYTF	TGTGCCAGCAGCCAAGATTGGGGCAGGGGTGTTGGTGGCTACACCTTC
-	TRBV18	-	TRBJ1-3	CASSPPSGSGNTIYF	TGTGCCAGCTCACCACCGTCAGGGTCTGGAAACACCATATATTTT
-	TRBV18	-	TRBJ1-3	CASSPLVTDYLNSGNTIYF	TGTGCCAGCTCACCTTTAGTGACGGACTACCTAAACTCTGGAAACACCATATATTTT
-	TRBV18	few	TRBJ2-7	CASSRGLDAEQYF	TGTGCCAGCTCACGAGGGTTAGACGCCGAGCAGTACTTC
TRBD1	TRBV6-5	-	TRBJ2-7	CAGKRDSPSYEQYF	TGTGCCGGCAAACGGGACAGCCCTTCCTACGAGCAGTACTTC
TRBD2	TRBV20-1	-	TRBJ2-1	CSASRAGGNPNEQFF	TGCAGTGCTAGTCGCGCGGGAGGGAACCCGAATGAGCAGTTCTTC
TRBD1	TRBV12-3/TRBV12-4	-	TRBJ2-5	CASSFAGTGLYF	TGTGCCAGCAGTTTCGCCGGGACAGGGTTGTACTTC
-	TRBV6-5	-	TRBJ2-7	CASSYSGRSSYEQYF	TGTGCCAGCAGTTACTCGGGCAGGTCCTCCTACGAGCAGTACTTC
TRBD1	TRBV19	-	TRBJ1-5	CASGTGRNQPQHF	TGTGCCAGTGGGACAGGTCGAAATCAGCCCCAGCATTTT
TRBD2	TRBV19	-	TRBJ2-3	CASSNGGGDTQYF	TGTGCCAGTAGTAATGGCGGGGGAGATACGCAGTATTTT
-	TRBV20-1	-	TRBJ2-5	CSASRTEGPETQYF	TGCAGTGCTAGTAGGACAGAAGGCCCAGAGACCCAGTACTTC
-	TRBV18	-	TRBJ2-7	CASSSDSYEQYF	TGTGCCAGCTCCAGCGACTCCTACGAGCAGTACTTC
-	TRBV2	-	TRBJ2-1	CASREDYPGLGLYNEQFF	TGTGCCAGCAGGGAGGATTATCCGGGACTGGGGCTCTACAATGAGCAGTTCTTC
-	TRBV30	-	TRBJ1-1	CAWSRQANTEAFF	TGTGCCTGGAGTAGGCAGGCGAACACTGAAGCTTTCTTT
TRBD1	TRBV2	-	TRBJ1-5	CASRYGTGINQPQHF	TGTGCCAGCAGATACGGGACAGGGATCAATCAGCCCCAGCATTTT
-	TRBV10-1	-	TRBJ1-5	CASSASRDQPQHF	TGCGCCAGCAGTGCTTCCAGGGATCAGCCCCAGCATTTT
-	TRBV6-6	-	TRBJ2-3	CASSYNSRVITDTQYF	TGTGCCAGCAGTTACAATAGTAGAGTCATCACAGATACGCAGTATTTT
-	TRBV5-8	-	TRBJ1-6	CASSRPIQVLDSPLHF	TGTGCCAGCAGCCGACCGATACAGGTTTTGGATTCACCCCTCCACTTT
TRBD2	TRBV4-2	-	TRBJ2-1	CASSQRTSGGSEQFF	TGTGCCAGCAGCCAGAGGACTAGCGGGGGTTCTGAGCAGTTCTTC
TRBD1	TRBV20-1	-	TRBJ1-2	CSASGQGDYGYTF	TGCAGTGCTAGTGGGCAGGGGGACTATGGCTACACCTTC
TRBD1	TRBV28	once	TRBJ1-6	CATTQGTGNSPLHF	TGTGCCACCACCCAAGGGACAGGGAATTCACCCCTCCACTTT
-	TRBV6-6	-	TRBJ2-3	CASSPVRRTRGADTQYF	TGTGCCAGCAGTCCGGTTCGACGGACTCGCGGGGCAGATACGCAGTATTTT
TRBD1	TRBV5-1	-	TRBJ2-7	CASSLSRQGYEQYF	TGCGCCAGCAGCTTGAGTCGACAGGGCTACGAGCAGTACTTC
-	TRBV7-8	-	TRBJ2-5	CASSPSRGEETQYF	TGTGCCAGCAGCCCAAGCAGGGGGGAAGAGACCCAGTACTTC
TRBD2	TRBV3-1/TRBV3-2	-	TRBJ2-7	CASSQGLAEHYEQYF	TGTGCCAGCAGCCAGGGACTAGCGGAACACTACGAGCAGTACTTC
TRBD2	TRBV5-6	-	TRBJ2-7	CASSSLAGYRQYF	TGTGCCAGCAGCTCACTAGCGGGGTACCGGCAGTACTTC
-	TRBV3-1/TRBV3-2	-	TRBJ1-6	CASSFLSNQGHSPLHF	TGTGCCAGCAGCTTTCTTAGCAACCAGGGGCATTCACCCCTCCACTTT
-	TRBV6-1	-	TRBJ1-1	CASSEIVPEAFF	TGTGCCAGCAGTGAAATCGTCCCTGAAGCTTTCTTT
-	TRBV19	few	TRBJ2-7	CASSTGQQPYEQYF	TGTGCCAGTAGTACGGGACAACAGCCCTACGAGCAGTACTTC
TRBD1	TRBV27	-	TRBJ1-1	CASSLLGGQTIPIAEAFF	TGTGCCAGCAGTTTATTAGGGGGACAGACTATCCCTATCGCTGAAGCTTTCTTT
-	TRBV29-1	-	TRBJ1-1	CSVTKSQGDTEAFF	TGCAGCGTTACTAAATCTCAAGGGGACACTGAAGCTTTCTTT
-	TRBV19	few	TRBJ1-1	CASKDDLNTEAFF	TGTGCCAGCAAGGATGACTTGAACACTGAAGCTTTCTTT
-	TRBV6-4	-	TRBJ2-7	CASSVLWGDDEQYF	TGTGCCAGCAGTGTCCTTTGGGGGGACGACGAGCAATACTTC
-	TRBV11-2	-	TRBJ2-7	CASSLVEGYSEQYF	TGTGCCAGCAGCTTAGTGGAGGGGTACTCCGAGCAGTACTTC
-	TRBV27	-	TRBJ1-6	CASSPHLGRGFDYNSPLHF	TGTGCCAGCAGTCCCCATCTAGGCAGGGGCTTCGACTATAATTCACCCCTCCACTTT
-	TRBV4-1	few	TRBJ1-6	CASSPRKGDNSPLHF	TGCGCCAGCAGCCCGCGCAAGGGGGATAATTCACCCCTCCACTTT
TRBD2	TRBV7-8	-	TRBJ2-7	CASSQGGLAVSSYEQYF	TGTGCCAGCAGCCAAGGGGGACTAGCGGTTAGCTCCTACGAGCAGTACTTC
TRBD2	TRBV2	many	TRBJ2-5	CASSGGLGRGETQYF	TGTGCCAGCAGTGGTGGACTAGGGAGAGGGGAGACCCAGTACTTC
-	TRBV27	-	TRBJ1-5	CASSLEGRQNQPQHF	TGTGCCAGCTCGTTGGAGGGACGTCAAAATCAGCCCCAGCATTTT
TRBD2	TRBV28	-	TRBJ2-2	CASSLGGSGTGELFF	TGTGCCAGCAGTTTGGGCGGGAGTGGCACCGGGGAGCTGTTTTTT
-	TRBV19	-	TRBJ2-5	CASSNTPRALGETQYF	TGTGCCAGTAGTAATACCCCGCGGGCCCTGGGGGAGACCCAGTACTTC
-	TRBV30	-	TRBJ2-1	CAWSAPTSGRPYNEQFF	TGTGCCTGGAGTGCCCCGACCAGCGGGCGACCCTACAATGAGCAGTTCTTC
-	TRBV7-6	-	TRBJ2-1	CASSLVGQGNYNEQFF	TGTGCCAGCAGCTTAGTCGGGCAGGGGAACTACAATGAGCAGTTCTTC
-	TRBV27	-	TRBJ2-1	CASIERGPGDEQFF	TGTGCCAGCATCGAGAGGGGGCCGGGGGATGAGCAGTTCTTC
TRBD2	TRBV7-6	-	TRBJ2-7	CASSPRQVAGPNEQYF	TGTGCCAGCAGCCCACGACAGGTAGCGGGGCCAAACGAGCAGTACTTC
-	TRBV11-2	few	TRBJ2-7	CASSLVMRGEQYF	TGTGCCAGCAGCTTAGTAATGCGCGGCGAGCAGTACTTC
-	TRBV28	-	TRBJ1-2	CASSSPRPPGFFGYTF	TGTGCCAGCAGTTCCCCCAGACCTCCGGGGTTCTTTGGCTACACCTTC
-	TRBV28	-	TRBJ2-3	CATSRRRLGTDTQYF	TGTGCCACTAGCCGGCGGCGTCTTGGGACAGATACGCAGTATTTT
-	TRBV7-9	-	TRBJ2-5	CASSLWRGPSQETQYF	TGTGCCAGCAGCTTGTGGCGGGGGCCCTCCCAAGAGACCCAGTACTTC